This T cell receptor beta chain was retrieved from a study of Graves' ophthalmopathy and Graves' hyperthyroidism. This clonotype was counted ten times or more. Its target is not known. RNA transcripts provided the template for amplifying TCR beta CDR3 regions. After a first-round RT-PCR with HTBI primers, a second-round multiplex PCR was run. TCRdb re-analysed the multiplex PCR reads in MiXCR, keeping a single row per CDR3 protein. This sample yields about 620,000 distinct CDR3 sequences, of which about 24% are seen a single time; approximately 6.5% belongs to the top ten. Study-level results: Blood samples also showed most expanded thyroid clonotypes exceeding 0.001 frequency.

The CDR3 runs to 17 residues. Germline V gene data show CDR1 as MDHEN and CDR2 as SYDVKM. The V end lost 2 bases, the J end lost 9 bases, and 20 bases lay between the germline ends. Symptoms, serum thyroxine and TRAb, thyroid ultrasound, and orbital computed tomography formed the diagnostic basis. The chain carries TRBV28 and TRBJ1-6, with D perhaps TRBD1 (6 bases). The sequence derives from a woman under 30 with stable Graves' hyperthyroidism. Some clones in this sample may be carry-over from other donors' samples. Sequenced input: peripheral blood. CDR3 region: CASSLPRTVKGVSPLHF. The DNA of the CDR3 is TGTGCCAGCAGTTTACCCCGGACAGTCAAAGGAGTTTCACCCCTCCACTTT. Drawing the rest from reference TRBV28 and TRBJ1-6, the complete variable domain is DVKVTQSSRYLVKRTGEKVFLECVQDMDHENMFWYRQDPGLGLRLIYFSYDVKMKEKGDIPEGYSVSREKKERFSLILESASTNQTSMYLCASSLPRTVKGVSPLHFGNGTRLTVT.